The next 10 T cell receptor beta chains were all read from a single sample in a study of blood T cell repertoires in COVID-19. Here immunoSEQ multiplex PCR was the method, and the copy in TCRdb shows in-frame clones only, minus some. This table has more than 150,000 clones, over 75% appearing once. Material: peripheral blood. The receptors shown here come from a woman aged 35 to 49 with acute or convalescent COVID-19.

The chain joins TRBV30 to TRBJ2-2, with 15 bases that match TRBD2. Germline CDR1 and CDR2: GTSNPN and SVGIG (reference sequence). The CDR3 is 18 amino acids. Trimming at V came to 3 bases and at J to 7 bases, leaving 12 bases not matched to a gene. This CDR3 is CAWSISRTSGGAVGELFF. DNA for the CDR3: TGTGCCTGGAGCATATCCCGGACTAGCGGGGGGGCTGTCGGGGAGCTGTTTTTT. The whole variable domain, remainder taken from reference TRBV30 and TRBJ2-2, is SQTIHQWPATLVQPVGSPLSLECTVEGTSNPNLYWYRQAAGRGLQLLFYSVGIGQISSEVPQNLSASRPQDRQFILSSKKLLLSDSGFYLCAWSISRTSGGAVGELFFGEGSRLTVL.

The V gene is TRBV19, the J gene TRBJ2-3, with 7 bases aligning to TRBD1. V lost 4 bases and J lost 1; bases outside the gene matches: 5. Germline V gene lookup returns CDR1 LNHDA and CDR2 SQIVND (reference sequence). The CDR3 runs 15 residues. CDR3 in amino acids: CASSTTGVGTDTQYF. CDR3 sequence (DNA): TGTGCCAGTAGTACCACAGGGGTGGGCACAGATACGCAGTATTTT.

The chain combines TRBV20-1 with TRBJ2-1, with 7 nucleotides matching TRBD1. Per germline, CDR1 DFQATT and CDR2 SNEGSKA (reference sequence). The CDR3 sequence is 11 residues long. V trimming: 5 bases; J trimming: 9 bases; junction bases outside the gene matches: 4. The CDR3 region has the DNA TGCAGTGCTTCACAGGGGCCTGAGCAGTTCTTC. Translating gives CSASQGPEQFF.

This chain uses TRBV4-2 with TRBJ1-2; 7 bases map to TRBD1. Germline loops: CDR1 LGHNA, CDR2 YNFKEQ. J was trimmed by 2 bases and V by 3 bases; bases with no gene match: 6. The CDR3 contains 15 residues. The DNA for the CDR3 is TGTGCCAGCAGCCAGGGCAGACAGGGCAACTATGGCTACACCTTC. It is translated as CASSQGRQGNYGYTF.

This chain connects TRBV10-3 to TRBJ1-2; a weak D match, TRBD1 (5 bases). V was shortened by 5 bases and J by 2 bases, with 12 bases between the two germline ends. This CDR3 spans 14 amino acids. Germline V CDR1 and CDR2: ENHRY, SYGVKD. The CDR3 here is CAISRSGENYGYTF. The CDR3 DNA reads as TGTGCCATCAGTCGGTCGGGGGAGAACTATGGCTACACCTTC.

The rearrangement links TRBV10-3 to TRBJ1-1; D ambiguous. Trimming pared 7 bases from V and 4 bases from J, leaving 13 bases between. In germline, CDR1 is ENHRY, CDR2 SYGVKD. The CDR3 sequence is 13 residues long. The CDR3 protein is CAIMRPGSTEAFF. CDR3 DNA sequence: TGTGCCATCATGAGGCCGGGGAGCACTGAAGCTTTCTTT.

The chain joins TRBV28 to TRBJ2-1; TRBD2 is a possible D gene (6 bases). Trimming removed 8 bases from V and 0 bases from J, with 11 bases in between. The CDR3 runs to 14 residues. Germline V gene data show CDR1 as MDHEN and CDR2 as SYDVKM. The CDR3 here is CASGSGSSYNEQFF. In DNA form, the CDR3 reads TGTGCCAGCGGATCCGGGAGCTCCTACAATGAGCAGTTCTTC. The complete variable domain, with remaining parts taken from reference TRBV28 and TRBJ2-1, reads DVKVTQSSRYLVKRTGEKVFLECVQDMDHENMFWYRQDPGLGLRLIYFSYDVKMKEKGDIPEGYSVSREKKERFSLILESASTNQTSMYLCASGSGSSYNEQFFGPGTRLTVL.

The chain is built from TRBV2 and TRBJ2-4; tentative D call: TRBD2 (5 bases). The length of the CDR3 is 12 residues. Germline V lookup: CDR1 SNHLY, CDR2 FYNNEI. Trimming left V 7 bases short and J 3 bases short, with 7 bases between. The CDR3 loop is CASTGDKNIQYF. In DNA, the CDR3 is TGTGCCAGCACCGGGGACAAAAACATTCAGTACTTC. Full variable domain (outside the CDR3, taken from reference TRBV2 and TRBJ2-4): EPEVTQTPSHQVTQMGQEVILRCVPISNHLYFYWYRQILGQKVEFLVSFYNNEISEKSEIFDDQFSVERPDGSNFTLKIRSTKLEDSAMYFCASTGDKNIQYFGAGTRLSVL.

This clone turned up a few times. Germline is not matched at one junction end, which may reflect a read error. The chain uses TRBV12-3 or TRBV12-4 and TRBJ2-7, with 9 bases fitting TRBD1. This CDR3 comprises 12 residues. CDR3 in DNA: TGTGCCAGCAGCCAAGGGGGTGGACAGGGGCACTTC. This gives the protein CASSQGGGQGHF.

This chain uses TRBV6-5 with TRBJ1-2; 8 nucleotides align to TRBD1. From germline, CDR1 is MNHEY and CDR2 SVGAGI. The CDR3 covers 16 residues. Losses at the gene ends were 0 bases for V and 5 bases for J; bases not matched to a gene: 8. As DNA, the CDR3 is TGTGCCAGCAGTTACTCCGCAGGGGGCCCTTCTTATGGCTACACCTTC. This encodes CASSYSAGGPSYGYTF.